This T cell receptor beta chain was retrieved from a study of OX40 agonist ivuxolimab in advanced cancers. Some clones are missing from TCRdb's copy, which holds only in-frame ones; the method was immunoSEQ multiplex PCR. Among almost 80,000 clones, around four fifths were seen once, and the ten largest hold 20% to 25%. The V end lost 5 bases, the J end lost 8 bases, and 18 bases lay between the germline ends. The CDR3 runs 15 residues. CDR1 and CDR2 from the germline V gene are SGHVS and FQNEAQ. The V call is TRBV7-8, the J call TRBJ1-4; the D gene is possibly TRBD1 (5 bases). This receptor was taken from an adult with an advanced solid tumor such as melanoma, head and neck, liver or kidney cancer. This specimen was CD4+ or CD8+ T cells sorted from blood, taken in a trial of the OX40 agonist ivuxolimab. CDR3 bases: TGTGCCAGCAGCGATCGCTCGGGGGGGACCGAAAAACTGTTTTTT. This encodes CASSDRSGGTEKLFF.